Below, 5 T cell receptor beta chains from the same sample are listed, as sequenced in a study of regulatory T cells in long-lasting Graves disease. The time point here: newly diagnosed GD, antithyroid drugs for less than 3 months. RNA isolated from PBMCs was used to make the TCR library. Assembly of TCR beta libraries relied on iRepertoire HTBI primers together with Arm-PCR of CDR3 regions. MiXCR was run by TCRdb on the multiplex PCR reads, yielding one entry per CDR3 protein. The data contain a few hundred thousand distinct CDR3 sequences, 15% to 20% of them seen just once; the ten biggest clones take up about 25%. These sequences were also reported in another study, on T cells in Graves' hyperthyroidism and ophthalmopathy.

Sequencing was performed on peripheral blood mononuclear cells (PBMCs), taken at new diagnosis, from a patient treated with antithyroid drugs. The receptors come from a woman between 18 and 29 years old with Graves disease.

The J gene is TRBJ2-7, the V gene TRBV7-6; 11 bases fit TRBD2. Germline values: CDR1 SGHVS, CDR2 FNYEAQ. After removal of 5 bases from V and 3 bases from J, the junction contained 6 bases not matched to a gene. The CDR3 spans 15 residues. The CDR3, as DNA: TGTGCCAGCAGCCCGACTAGCGGGGCGCACTACGAGCAGTACTTC. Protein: CASSPTSGAHYEQYF.

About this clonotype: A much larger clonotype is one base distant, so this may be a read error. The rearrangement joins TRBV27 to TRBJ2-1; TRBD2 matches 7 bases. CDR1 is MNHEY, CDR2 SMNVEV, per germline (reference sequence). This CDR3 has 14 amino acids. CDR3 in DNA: TGTGCCGGCAGTTTAGACGGGACTAACAATGAGCAGTTCTTC. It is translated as CAGSLDGTNNEQFF.

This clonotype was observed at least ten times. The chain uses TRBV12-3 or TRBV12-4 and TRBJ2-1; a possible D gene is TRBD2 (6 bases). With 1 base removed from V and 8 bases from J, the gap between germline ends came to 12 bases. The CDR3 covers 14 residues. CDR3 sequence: CASSLGGPGDEQFF. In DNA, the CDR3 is TGTGCCAGCAGTTTAGGGGGCCCGGGGGATGAGCAGTTCTTC.

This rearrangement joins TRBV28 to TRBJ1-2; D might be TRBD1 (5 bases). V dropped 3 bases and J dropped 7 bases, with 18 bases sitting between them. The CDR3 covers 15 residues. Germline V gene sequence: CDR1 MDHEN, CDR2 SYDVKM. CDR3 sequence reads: CASSFLVGGIVGYTF. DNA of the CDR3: TGTGCCAGCAGTTTCCTGGTTGGGGGGATTGTTGGCTACACCTTC.

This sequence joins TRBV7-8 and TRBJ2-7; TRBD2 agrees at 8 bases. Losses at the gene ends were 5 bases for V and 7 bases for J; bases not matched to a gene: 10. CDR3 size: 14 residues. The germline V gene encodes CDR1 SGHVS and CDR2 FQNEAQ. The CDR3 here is CASSEDGLAREQYF. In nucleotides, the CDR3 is TGTGCCAGCAGCGAAGATGGACTAGCCAGGGAGCAGTACTTC. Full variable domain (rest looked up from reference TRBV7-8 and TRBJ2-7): GAGVSQSPRYKVAKRGQDVALRCDPISGHVSLFWYQQALGQGPEFLTYFQNEAQLDKSGLPSDRFFAERPEGSVSTLKIQRTQQEDSAVYLCASSEDGLAREQYFGPGTRLTVT.